This TCR beta chain is drawn from a study of blood T cell repertoires in COVID-19. About the research overall: Collection of acute and convalescent COVID-19 samples took place in the United States, Italy and Spain. PBMCs, B-cell-depleted T cells, or T cells were the source of the cDNA or gDNA that made up the material.

This clone qualifies as medium-sized. Profiled with immunoSEQ multiplex PCR; TCRdb holds only in-frame clones, not every one. Of about 75,000 clones in the sample, 88% were seen once. The sample consisted of peripheral blood. The sequence was obtained from a human donor in a cohort sampled during active COVID-19.

CDR3 nucleotide sequence: TGTGCCAGCAGCTTATCGGTGAACACTGAAGCTTTCTTT. This translates into CASSLSVNTEAFF. V and J are TRBV11-3 and TRBJ1-1; no firm D call. Trimming took 2 bases from V and 0 from J, leaving 4 bases between them. CDR3 size: 13 residues. Per germline, CDR1 SGHNT and CDR2 YENEEA.